This paragraph reports one T cell receptor (beta chain). Repertoires were generated with immunoSEQ multiplex PCR, while TCRdb's copy carries only in-frame clones and drops some. The sample has over 25,000 clones; 88% are singletons. The CDR3 is made up of 15 amino acids. Germline CDR1 is SQVTM and CDR2 is ANQGSEA. V was clipped by 1 base and J by 4 bases, with 16 bases between them. The source of the sample is a study of blood T cell repertoires in COVID-19. The TCR sequence derives from a human donor with active COVID-19. The donor label of this sample is uncertain. V is TRBV29-1 and J is TRBJ2-5; a possible D gene is TRBD1 (6 bases). The material sequenced was peripheral blood. CDR3 in amino acids: CSVEARNRVGETQYF. The DNA of the CDR3 is TGCAGCGTTGAAGCACGGAACAGGGTCGGAGAGACCCAGTACTTC. The full variable domain, completed using reference TRBV29-1 and TRBJ2-5, is SAVISQKPSRDICQRGTSLTIQCQVDSQVTMMFWYRQQPGQSLTLIATANQGSEATYESGFVIDKFPISRPNLTFSTLTVSNMSPEDSSIYLCSVEARNRVGETQYFGPGTRLLVL.